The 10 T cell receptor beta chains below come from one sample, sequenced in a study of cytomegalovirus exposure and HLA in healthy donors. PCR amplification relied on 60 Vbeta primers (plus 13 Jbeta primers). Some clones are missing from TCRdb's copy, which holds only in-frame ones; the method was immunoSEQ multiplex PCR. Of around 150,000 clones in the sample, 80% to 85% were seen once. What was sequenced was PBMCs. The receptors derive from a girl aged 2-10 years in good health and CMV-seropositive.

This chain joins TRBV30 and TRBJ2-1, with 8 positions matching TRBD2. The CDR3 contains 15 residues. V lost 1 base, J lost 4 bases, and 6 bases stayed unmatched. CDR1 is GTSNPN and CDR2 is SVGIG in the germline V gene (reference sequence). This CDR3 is CAWSEVLAVYNEQFF. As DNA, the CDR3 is TGTGCCTGGAGTGAAGTACTAGCGGTTTACAATGAGCAGTTCTTC. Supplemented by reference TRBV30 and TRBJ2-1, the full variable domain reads SQTIHQWPATLVQPVGSPLSLECTVEGTSNPNLYWYRQAAGRGLQLLFYSVGIGQISSEVPQNLSASRPQDRQFILSSKKLLLSDSGFYLCAWSEVLAVYNEQFFGPGTRLTVL.

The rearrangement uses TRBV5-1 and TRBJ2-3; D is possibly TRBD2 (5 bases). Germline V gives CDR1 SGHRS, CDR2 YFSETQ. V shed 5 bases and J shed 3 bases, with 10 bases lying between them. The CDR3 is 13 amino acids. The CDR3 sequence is CASRGSGTDTQYF. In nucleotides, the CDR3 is TGCGCCAGCAGGGGGAGTGGTACAGATACGCAGTATTTT.

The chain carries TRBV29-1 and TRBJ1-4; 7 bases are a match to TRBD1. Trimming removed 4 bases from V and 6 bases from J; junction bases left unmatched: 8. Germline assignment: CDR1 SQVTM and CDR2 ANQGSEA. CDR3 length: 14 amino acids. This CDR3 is CSVADRVLDEKLFF. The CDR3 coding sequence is TGCAGCGTTGCCGACAGGGTCCTTGATGAAAAACTGTTTTTT.

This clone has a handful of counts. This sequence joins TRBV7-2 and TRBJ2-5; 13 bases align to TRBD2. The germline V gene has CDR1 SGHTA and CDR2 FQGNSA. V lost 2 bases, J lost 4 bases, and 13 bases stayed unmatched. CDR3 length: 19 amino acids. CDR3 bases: TGTGCCAGCAGCTTATTTCGGACTAGCGGGAGCTGGGGGCGAGAGACCCAGTACTTC. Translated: CASSLFRTSGSWGRETQYF. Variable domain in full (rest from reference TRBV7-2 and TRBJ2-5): GAGVSQSPSNKVTEKGKDVELRCDPISGHTALYWYRQSLGQGLEFLIYFQGNSAPDKSGLPSDRFSAERTGGSVSTLTIQRTQQEDSAVYLCASSLFRTSGSWGRETQYFGPGTRLLVL.

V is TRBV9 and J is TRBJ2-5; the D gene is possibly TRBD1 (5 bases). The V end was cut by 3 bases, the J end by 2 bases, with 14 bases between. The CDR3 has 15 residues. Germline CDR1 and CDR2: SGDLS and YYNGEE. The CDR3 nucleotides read TGTGCCAGCAGCGCCCACGGACACCTACAAGAGACCCAGTACTTC. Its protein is CASSAHGHLQETQYF. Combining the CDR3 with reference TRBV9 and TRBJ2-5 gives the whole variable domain DSGVTQTPKHLITATGQRVTLRCSPRSGDLSVYWYQQSLDQGLQFLIQYYNGEERAKGNILERFSAQQFPDLHSELNLSSLELGDSALYFCASSAHGHLQETQYFGPGTRLLVL.

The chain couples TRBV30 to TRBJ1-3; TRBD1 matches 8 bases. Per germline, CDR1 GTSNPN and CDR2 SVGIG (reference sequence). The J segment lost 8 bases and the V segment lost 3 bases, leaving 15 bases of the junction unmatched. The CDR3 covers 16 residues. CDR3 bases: TGTGCCTGGAGAAAAAGGGATAGACAGGGGTTACACACCATATATTTT. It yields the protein CAWRKRDRQGLHTIYF.

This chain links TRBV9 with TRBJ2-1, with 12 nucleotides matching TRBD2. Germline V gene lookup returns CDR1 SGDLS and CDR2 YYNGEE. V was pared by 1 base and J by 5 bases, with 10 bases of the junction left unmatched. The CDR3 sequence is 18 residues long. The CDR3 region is CASSVIPSGRADHNEQFF. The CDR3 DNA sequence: TGTGCCAGCAGCGTAATCCCTAGCGGGAGGGCCGATCACAATGAGCAGTTCTTC.

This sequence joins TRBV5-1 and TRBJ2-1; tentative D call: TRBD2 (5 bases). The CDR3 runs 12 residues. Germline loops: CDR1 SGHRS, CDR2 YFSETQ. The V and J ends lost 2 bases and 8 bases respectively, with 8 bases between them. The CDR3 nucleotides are TGCGCCAGCAGCTTCACTAGATATGAGCAGTTCTTC. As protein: CASSFTRYEQFF. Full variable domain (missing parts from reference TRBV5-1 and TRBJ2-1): KAGVTQTPRYLIKTRGQQVTLSCSPISGHRSVSWYQQTPGQGLQFLFEYFSETQRNKGNFPGRFSGRQFSNSRSEMNVSTLELGDSALYLCASSFTRYEQFFGPGTRLTVL.

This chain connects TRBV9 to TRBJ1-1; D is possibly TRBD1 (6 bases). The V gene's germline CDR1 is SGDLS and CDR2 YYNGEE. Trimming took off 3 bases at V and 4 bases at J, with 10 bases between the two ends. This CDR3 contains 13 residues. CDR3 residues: CASSEGGATEAFF. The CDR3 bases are TGTGCCAGCAGCGAGGGGGGGGCCACTGAAGCTTTCTTT. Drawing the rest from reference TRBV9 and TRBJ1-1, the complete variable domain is DSGVTQTPKHLITATGQRVTLRCSPRSGDLSVYWYQQSLDQGLQFLIQYYNGEERAKGNILERFSAQQFPDLHSELNLSSLELGDSALYFCASSEGGATEAFFGQGTRLTVV.

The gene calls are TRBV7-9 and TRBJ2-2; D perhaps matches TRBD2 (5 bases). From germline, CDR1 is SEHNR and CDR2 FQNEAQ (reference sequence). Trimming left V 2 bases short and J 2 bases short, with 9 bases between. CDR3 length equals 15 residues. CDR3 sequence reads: CASSLRGLNTGELFF. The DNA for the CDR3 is TGTGCCAGCAGCTTAAGAGGGCTCAACACCGGGGAGCTGTTTTTT.